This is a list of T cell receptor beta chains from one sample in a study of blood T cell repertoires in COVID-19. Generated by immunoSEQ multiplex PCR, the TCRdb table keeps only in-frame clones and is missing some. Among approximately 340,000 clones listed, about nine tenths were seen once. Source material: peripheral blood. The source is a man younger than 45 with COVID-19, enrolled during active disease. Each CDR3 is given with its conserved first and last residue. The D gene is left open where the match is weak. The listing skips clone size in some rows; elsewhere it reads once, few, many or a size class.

TGTGCCAGCAGCCCTCGAGGCGGGATTATCTACGAGCAGTACTTC | CASSPRGGIIYEQYF | TRBJ2-7 | - | TRBV6-2/TRBV6-3 | -
TGTGCCAGCAGCGTAGAGAGCAGGGGGTCCTATGGCTACACCTTC | CASSVESRGSYGYTF | TRBJ1-2 | - | TRBV9 | TRBD1
TGTGCCAGTAGTATAGCCGGGAATGGCAATCAGCCCCAGCATTTT | CASSIAGNGNQPQHF | TRBJ1-5 | - | TRBV19 | -
TGTGCCAGCAGAAGGGCGCTAGCGGGAGTGGTCGGGGAGCTGTTTTTT | CASRRALAGVVGELFF | TRBJ2-2 | - | TRBV28 | TRBD2
TGCGCCAGCAGCCAAGGGACAGGGGGATCACCCCTCCACTTT | CASSQGTGGSPLHF | TRBJ1-6 | - | TRBV4-1 | TRBD1
TGTGCCACCAGTGAGACAGGGGAAACCGGGGAGCTGTTTTTT | CATSETGETGELFF | TRBJ2-2 | once | TRBV24-1 | TRBD1
TGCAGCGCCTACATAGCGGGAGGGGACTATGAGCAGTTCTTC | CSAYIAGGDYEQFF | TRBJ2-1 | - | TRBV29-1 | TRBD2
TGCGCCACCTCAGGGGCCAGCCTCGGCGGCACTGAAGCTTTCTTT | CATSGASLGGTEAFF | TRBJ1-1 | few | TRBV10-2 | -
TGTGCCAGCAGCTCAGGGAGGACTGAAGCTTTCTTT | CASSSGRTEAFF | TRBJ1-1 | - | TRBV7-9 | -
TGTGCCAGCAGCCCCGCGCGGGGAGGAAAAGCTTTCTTT | CASSPARGGKAFF | TRBJ1-1 | - | TRBV7-8 | -
TGTGCCAGCAGCCTACTAAGCGGGGGTGCTTCACCCCTCCACTTT | CASSLLSGGASPLHF | TRBJ1-6 | once | TRBV7-2 | -
TGTGCCAGCAGCGCCACGTTCAGCGGGGGAGGCACCGGGGAGCTGTTTTTT | CASSATFSGGGTGELFF | TRBJ2-2 | once | TRBV7-2 | TRBD2
TGCGCCAGCAGTTGGGACAGTACTAACTATGGCTACACCTTC | CASSWDSTNYGYTF | TRBJ1-2 | - | TRBV5-1 | TRBD1
TGCGCCAGCAGCTGGGGACAGGGGATGAACACTGAAGCTTTCTTT | CASSWGQGMNTEAFF | TRBJ1-1 | - | TRBV5-1 | TRBD1
TGCAGTGCTCACAGGCAGGAGACCCAGTACTTC | CSAHRQETQYF | TRBJ2-5 | few | TRBV20-1 | -
TGTGCCAGCCGGCACCGGGACAGTAAAGGGGGGCTCTATGGCTACACCTTC | CASRHRDSKGGLYGYTF | TRBJ1-2 | - | TRBV19 | TRBD1
TGTGCCAGCAGCCGACATTTCTCCCCCCAAAGCAGACGAGAGCAGTTCTTC | CASSRHFSPQSRREQFF | TRBJ2-1 | once | TRBV3-1/TRBV3-2 | -
TGCGCCAGCAGCTTCACGGGACAGCGTTACGAGCAGTACTTC | CASSFTGQRYEQYF | TRBJ2-7 | - | TRBV5-1 | TRBD1
TGTGCCAGCAGCTCGCCGGGACTAGCGGGAGGGCCAAACACCGGGGAGCTGTTTTTT | CASSSPGLAGGPNTGELFF | TRBJ2-2 | - | TRBV7-3 | TRBD2
TGTGCCACCAGCAGAGATCCGGTTAGCAATCAGCCCCAGCATTTT | CATSRDPVSNQPQHF | TRBJ1-5 | - | TRBV15 | -
TGTGCCAGCAGTAAAACAGGGGTGGTTTCCGGGGAGCTGTTTTTT | CASSKTGVVSGELFF | TRBJ2-2 | - | TRBV28 | TRBD1
TGTGCCAGCAGCTTATTGTCCGGGATAGATGAGCAGTTCTTC | CASSLLSGIDEQFF | TRBJ2-1 | - | TRBV7-3 | -
TGTGCCAGCAGCTTAGTACAGCCAAGTTACTATGGCTACACCTTC | CASSLVQPSYYGYTF | TRBJ1-2 | - | TRBV7-2 | -
TGTGCCAGCTCACCCCGGGACAAAGATACGCAGTATTTT | CASSPRDKDTQYF | TRBJ2-3 | - | TRBV18 | -
TGTGCCAGCAGTTACTCGCACGGGGAAGGGCAGTACTTC | CASSYSHGEGQYF | TRBJ2-7 | - | TRBV6-5 | -
TGTGCCAGCAGCAACAGGAGGGGCACCGGGGAGCTGTTTTTT | CASSNRRGTGELFF | TRBJ2-2 | once | TRBV6-5 | -
TGTGCCAGCAGCGAGGGGGACATCCCAAGGAACACCGGGGAGCTGTTTTTT | CASSEGDIPRNTGELFF | TRBJ2-2 | - | TRBV9 | -
TGTGCCAGTAGTATAGATTCCGGGTACGAGCAGTACTTC | CASSIDSGYEQYF | TRBJ2-7 | - | TRBV19 | -
TGTGCCTGGAGTCCGGGACTAGGGGCCTACGAGCAGTACTTC | CAWSPGLGAYEQYF | TRBJ2-7 | - | TRBV30 | TRBD2
TGTGCCAGCAGTTACTCGATTGCGCGGGAGGGGCCGGAAGGCGAGACCCAGTACTTC | CASSYSIAREGPEGETQYF | TRBJ2-5 | - | TRBV6-8 | TRBD2
TGTGCCAGCAGCGTGGGGCCCTCCCAGGGGACCTACGAGCAGTACTTC | CASSVGPSQGTYEQYF | TRBJ2-7 | - | TRBV9 | -
TGTGCCAGCAGTATAAGCTCAGGCCTCCACTTT | CASSISSGLHF | TRBJ1-6 | - | TRBV2 | -
TGTGCCATCAGTGAGAACAGGGGCAGGGGGGGCTACACCTTC | CAISENRGRGGYTF | TRBJ1-2 | - | TRBV10-3 | TRBD1
TGCGCCAGCAGCCAAAACAGGGCTCAGCCCCAGCATTTT | CASSQNRAQPQHF | TRBJ1-5 | once | TRBV4-3 | -
TGCGCCAGCAACTCTCAGGGGGGCAACACTGAAGCTTTCTTT | CASNSQGGNTEAFF | TRBJ1-1 | - | TRBV5-1 | TRBD1
TGTGCCAGTAGTCTACCCATCGGTGGGCGGGGCTCCCAAGAGACCCAGTACTTC | CASSLPIGGRGSQETQYF | TRBJ2-5 | - | TRBV19 | -
TGTGCCAGCAGTTACCCGGGACTAGTGAGCTACGAGCAGTACTTC | CASSYPGLVSYEQYF | TRBJ2-7 | - | TRBV6-6 | TRBD2
TGTGCCAGCAGCGCAAACCCCGGGACAGGGGAATTCACTGAAGCTTTCTTT | CASSANPGTGEFTEAFF | TRBJ1-1 | - | TRBV9 | TRBD1
TGTGCCAGCAGTTTGACAGGGGCTGGAAACACCATATATTTT | CASSLTGAGNTIYF | TRBJ1-3 | - | TRBV27 | TRBD1
TGTGCCAGTAGGCCTGACAGGGGGACCATGAACACTGAAGCTTTCTTT | CASRPDRGTMNTEAFF | TRBJ1-1 | - | TRBV19 | TRBD1
TGTGCCAGCAGCTTATCAGGCGCGGGGGGACAGCCCCAGCATTTT | CASSLSGAGGQPQHF | TRBJ1-5 | - | TRBV7-8 | -
TGTGCCAGCAGTTGGGACAGATTTATGGAGACCCAGTACTTC | CASSWDRFMETQYF | TRBJ2-5 | - | TRBV6-5 | TRBD1
TGCGCCAGCAGCCCCCAGAAAGAGCGGGTCAATGAGCAGTTCTTC | CASSPQKERVNEQFF | TRBJ2-1 | once | TRBV4-3 | -
TGTGCCAGCAGCGAACAGGGTAGGCGAGGCAATCAGCCCCAGCATTTT | CASSEQGRRGNQPQHF | TRBJ1-5 | few | TRBV9 | -
TGCGCCAGCAGTTCCCAGGGATTGAACACTGAAGCTTTCTTT | CASSSQGLNTEAFF | TRBJ1-1 | - | TRBV5-1 | -
TGTGCCAGCAGCCCAGGGGAGACCCAGTACTTC | CASSPGETQYF | TRBJ2-5 | - | TRBV11-1 | -
TGTGCCAGCAGTTTTCTCCAGGGGGCTTCCGGCTACACCTTC | CASSFLQGASGYTF | TRBJ1-2 | - | TRBV28 | TRBD1
TGCGCCAGCAGCCAAGAGAGGTGGACTGGAAACACCATATATTTT | CASSQERWTGNTIYF | TRBJ1-3 | - | TRBV4-1 | -
TGTGCCCTCAGGCAAACGGGGGGCATGACCACTGAAGCTTTCTTT | CALRQTGGMTTEAFF | TRBJ1-1 | - | TRBV10-3 | -
TGTGCCAGCAGCTTGGGACAGCACACCGGGGAGCTGTTTTTT | CASSLGQHTGELFF | TRBJ2-2 | - | TRBV7-2 | TRBD1
TGTGCCAGCAGTTTAAACCTTCAACCGGGGAGAGCTTTCTTT | CASSLNLQPGRAFF | TRBJ1-1 | once | TRBV28 | -
TGTGCCAGCAGTTTTAACCGGCGGAATTCACCCCTCCACTTT | CASSFNRRNSPLHF | TRBJ1-6 | few | TRBV6-2/TRBV6-3 | -
TGTGCCAGTACTCTAGCTGAACCATACTATAGCAATCAGCCCCAGCATTTT | CASTLAEPYYSNQPQHF | TRBJ1-5 | many | TRBV19 | -